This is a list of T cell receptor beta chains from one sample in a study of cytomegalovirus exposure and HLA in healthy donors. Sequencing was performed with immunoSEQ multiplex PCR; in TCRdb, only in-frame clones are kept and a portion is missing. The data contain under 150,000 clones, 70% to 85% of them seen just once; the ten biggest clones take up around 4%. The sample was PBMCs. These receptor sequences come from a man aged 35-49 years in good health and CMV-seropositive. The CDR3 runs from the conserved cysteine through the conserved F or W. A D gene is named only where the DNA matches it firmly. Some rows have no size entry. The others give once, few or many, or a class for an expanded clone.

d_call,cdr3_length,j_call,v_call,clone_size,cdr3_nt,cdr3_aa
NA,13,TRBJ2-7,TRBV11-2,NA,TGTGCCAGCAGCTTAAATCGGGACTACGAGCAGTACTTC,CASSLNRDYEQYF
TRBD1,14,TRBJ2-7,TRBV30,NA,TGTGCCTGGAGTGTACCGACAGGGGCCTACGAGCAGTACTTC,CAWSVPTGAYEQYF
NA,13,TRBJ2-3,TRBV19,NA,TGTGCCAGTGCTTTACTATTTAGGGATACGCAGTATTTT,CASALLFRDTQYF
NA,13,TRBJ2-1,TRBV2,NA,TGTGCCAGCACAGAAACAGCCTACAATGAGCAGTTCTTC,CASTETAYNEQFF
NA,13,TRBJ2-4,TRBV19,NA,TGTGCCAGCAGTCAGGGCCTCAAAAACATTCAGTACTTC,CASSQGLKNIQYF
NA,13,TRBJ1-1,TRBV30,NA,TGTGCCTGGAGTTTGGGAGTAAACACTGAAGCTTTCTTT,CAWSLGVNTEAFF
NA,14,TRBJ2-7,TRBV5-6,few,TGTGCCAGCAGCTTGGGGACAGCTTCCTACGAGCAGTACTTC,CASSLGTASYEQYF
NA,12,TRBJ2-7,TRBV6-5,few,TGTGCCAGCAGTCGACAGGGAGGAGAGCAGTACTTC,CASSRQGGEQYF
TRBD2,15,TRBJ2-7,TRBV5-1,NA,TGCGCCAGCAGCTATATAGCGGGAGGGTCCTACGAGCAGTACTTC,CASSYIAGGSYEQYF
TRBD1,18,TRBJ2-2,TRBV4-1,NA,TGCGCCAGCAGCCTAATTTTATACCGGGACAGGGGTGCCGGGGAGCTGTTTTTT,CASSLILYRDRGAGELFF
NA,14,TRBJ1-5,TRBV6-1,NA,TGTGCCAGCAGTGGGGGGGGGCCCAATCAGCCCCAGCATTTT,CASSGGGPNQPQHF
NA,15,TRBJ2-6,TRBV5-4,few,TGTGCCAGCAGCTCCCGAGTTTCTGGGGCCAACGTCCTGACTTTC,CASSSRVSGANVLTF
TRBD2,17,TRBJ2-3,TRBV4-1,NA,TGCGCCAGCAGCCATATACTTAGCGGGACTAGCACAGATACGCAGTATTTT,CASSHILSGTSTDTQYF
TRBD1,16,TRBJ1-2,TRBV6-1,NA,TGTGCCAGCAGTGTCGGGACAGGGGGTATTGGCTATGGCTACACCTTC,CASSVGTGGIGYGYTF
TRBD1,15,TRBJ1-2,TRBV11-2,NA,TGTGCCAGCAGCTACCCAGGACAGGGGGCGTATGGCTACACCTTC,CASSYPGQGAYGYTF
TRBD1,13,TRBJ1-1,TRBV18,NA,TGTGCCAGCTCACCGGACAGGAGCACTGAAGCTTTCTTT,CASSPDRSTEAFF
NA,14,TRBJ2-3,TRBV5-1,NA,TGCGCCAGCAGCTTGGGACTAACCACAGATACGCAGTATTTT,CASSLGLTTDTQYF
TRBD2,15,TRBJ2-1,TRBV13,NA,TGTGCCAGCAGGTGGGGACTAGGTTCCTACAATGAGCAGTTCTTC,CASRWGLGSYNEQFF
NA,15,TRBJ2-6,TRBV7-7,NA,TGTGCTAGCAGCTCCGGGACACCTGGGGCCAACGTCCTGACTTTC,CASSSGTPGANVLTF
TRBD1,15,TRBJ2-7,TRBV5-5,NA,TGTGCCAGCAGCTGGGACAGGGGAAGCTCCTACGAGCAGTACTTC,CASSWDRGSSYEQYF
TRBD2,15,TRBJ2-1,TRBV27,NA,TGTGCCAGCAGGGATAGCGGGAGCTCCTACAATGAGCAGTTCTTC,CASRDSGSSYNEQFF
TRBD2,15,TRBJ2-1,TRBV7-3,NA,TGTGCCAGCAGCTTCGGGGGGAGCTCCTACAATGAGCAGTTCTTC,CASSFGGSSYNEQFF
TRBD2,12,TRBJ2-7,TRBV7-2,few,TGTGCCAGCAGCCTACTAGCGCGGGAGCAGTACTTC,CASSLLAREQYF
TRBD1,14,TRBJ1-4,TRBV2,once,TGTGCCAGCAGCCAGGGGGCGCAAAGTGAAAAACTGTTTTTT,CASSQGAQSEKLFF
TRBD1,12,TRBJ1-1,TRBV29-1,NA,TGCAGCGTGGGACAGGGAGTCACTGAAGCTTTCTTT,CSVGQGVTEAFF
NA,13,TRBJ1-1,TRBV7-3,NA,TGTGCCAGCAGCTCCCAGGTGGACACTGAAGCTTTCTTT,CASSSQVDTEAFF
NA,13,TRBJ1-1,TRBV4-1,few,TGCGCCAGCAGCCAAGAAAGGAGGACTGAAGCTTTCTTT,CASSQERRTEAFF
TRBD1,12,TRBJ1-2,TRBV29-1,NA,TGCAGCGTTGGTGACAGGGAAGGTGGCTACACCTTC,CSVGDREGGYTF
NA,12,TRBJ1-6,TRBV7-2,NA,TGTGCCAGCAGCGCCCAGGGTTTACCCCTCCACTTT,CASSAQGLPLHF
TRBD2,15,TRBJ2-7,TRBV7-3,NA,TGTGCCAGCAGCCCGGGACTAGCGGGGGCGCACGAGCAGTACTTC,CASSPGLAGAHEQYF
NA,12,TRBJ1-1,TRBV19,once,TGTGCCAGTTCCAGGGGAAACACTGAAGCTTTCTTT,CASSRGNTEAFF
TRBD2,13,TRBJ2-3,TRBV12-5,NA,TGTGCTAGCGGACTAGCGGGCACAGATACGCAGTATTTT,CASGLAGTDTQYF
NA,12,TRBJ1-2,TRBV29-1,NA,TGCAGCGTGGGGGGGCCTATCTATGGCTACACCTTC,CSVGGPIYGYTF
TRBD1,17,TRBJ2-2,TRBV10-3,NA,TGTGCCATCACCCGCAAATTCCCACAGGGGGGTACCGGGGAGCTGTTTTTT,CAITRKFPQGGTGELFF
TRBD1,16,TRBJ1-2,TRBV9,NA,TGTGCCAGCAGCCTACAGGGGTCTGTCGGCTGGGGTGGCTACACCTTC,CASSLQGSVGWGGYTF
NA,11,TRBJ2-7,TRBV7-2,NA,TGTGCCAGCAGCTTAGTATACGAGCAGTACTTC,CASSLVYEQYF
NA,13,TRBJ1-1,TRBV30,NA,TGTGCCTGGAGTAACGGGGGGGGAACTGAAGCTTTCTTT,CAWSNGGGTEAFF
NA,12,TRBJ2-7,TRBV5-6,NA,TGTGCCAGCAGCTCAACGGACAGAAAGCAGTACTTC,CASSSTDRKQYF
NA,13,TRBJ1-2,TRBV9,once,TGTGCCAGCAGCGTAACCGGGTTGGAGGGCTACACCTTC,CASSVTGLEGYTF
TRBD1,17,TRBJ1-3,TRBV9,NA,TGTGCCAGCAGCGTAGGGGTAGGGGGCATCTCTGGAAACACCATATATTTT,CASSVGVGGISGNTIYF
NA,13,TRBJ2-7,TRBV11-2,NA,TGTGCCAGCAGCTTAGATTGGGCGGGAGAGCAGTACTTC,CASSLDWAGEQYF
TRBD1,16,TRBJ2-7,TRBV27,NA,TGTGCCAGCAGTTTATCGAAGTTACAGGGGGCTCGGGAGCAGTACTTC,CASSLSKLQGAREQYF
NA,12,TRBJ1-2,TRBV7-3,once,TGTGCCAGCAGCCCCGCCACAGGGAGAAACGCCTTC,CASSPATGRNAF
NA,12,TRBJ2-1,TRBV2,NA,TGTGCCAGCAGTGAACGGGGTAGCCGGCAGTTCTTC,CASSERGSRQFF